These T cell receptor beta chains were read from a single sample in a study of CD8 T cells in ankylosing spondylitis. TCRdb fed the 5' RACE reads into MiXCR, producing one record per CDR3 protein. The sample holds approximately 140,000 distinct CDR3 sequences, 7% to 10% seen once. The sample was synovial fluid, either unsorted or a sorted T cell fraction (not recorded which). These TCRs come from a male donor with ankylosing spondylitis. Both conserved end residues are part of each CDR3.

>TRBJ2-6|TRBV9
CASSGGPEGGSGANVLTF
>TRBJ1-6|TRBV2
CASSSTGKNSPLHF
>TRBJ1-2|TRBV12-3/TRBV12-4
CASTVDRGYGYTF
>TRBJ2-1|TRBV4-3
CASSRLTTGEQFF
>TRBJ2-7|TRBV7-3
CASSRGGAGGTEQYF
>TRBJ2-7|TRBV6-1
CASSEGAVLYEQYF
>TRBJ2-7|TRBV6-1
CASSEQALAREQYF
>TRBJ1-3|TRBV20-1
CSAAGRGLGNTIYF
>TRBJ1-5|TRBV7-2
CASSLFTGEQPQHF
>TRBJ2-3|TRBV29-1
CSVAGTGYTQYF
>TRBJ2-3|TRBV11-2
CASSPISGTQYF
>TRBJ2-7|TRBV7-2
CASSFRRTGEAEQYF
>TRBJ1-2|TRBV6-1
CASRDQMAEYYGYTF
>TRBJ2-7|TRBV20-1
CSATGGSYEQYF
>TRBJ2-2|TRBV5-1
CASSLALAGAPNTGELFF
>TRBJ1-5|TRBV20-1
CSARDAREGRNQPQHF
>TRBJ2-5|TRBV24-1
CATSDFGEWGTQYF
>TRBJ2-3|TRBV11-1
CASSLGENTQYF
>TRBJ2-7|TRBV12-3/TRBV12-4
CASSLAGGSEQYF
>TRBJ1-1|TRBV7-9
CASSWGQGGGGTEAFF
>TRBJ2-1|TRBV20-1
CSATSGGAREQFF
>TRBJ1-5|TRBV7-2
CASSWAGQPQHF
>TRBJ1-4|TRBV7-9
CASSFQLNEKLFF
>TRBJ2-5|TRBV28
CASRPTGPSPQYF
>TRBJ2-5|TRBV4-3
CASSQDLPGQSQETQYF
>TRBJ2-6|TRBV24-1
CATSDGTVSSGANVLTF
>TRBJ2-3|TRBV24-1
CATSESSRGPDTQYF
>TRBJ1-5|TRBV7-2
CASSLASLSNQPQHF
>TRBJ2-1|TRBV9
CASSARDSYNEQFF
>TRBJ1-1|TRBV4-3
CASSQEGEIWTGENTEAFF
>TRBJ2-2|TRBV20-1
CSASRDVAGGELFF
>TRBJ2-5|TRBV28
CASSRGTLRGAETQYF
>TRBJ1-2|TRBV6-1
CASSEGSFGYGYTF
>TRBJ1-5|TRBV2
CASSEEGRVNQPQHF
>TRBJ2-5|TRBV10-3
CAISESFDSQETQYF
>TRBJ1-3|TRBV7-2
CASSLGWAGNTIYF
>TRBJ1-3|TRBV7-2
CASSPQTGAGNTIYF
>TRBJ2-1|TRBV12-3/TRBV12-4
CASSLRQGLYNEQFF
>TRBJ1-1|TRBV6-4
CASSPGWGMNTEAFF
>TRBJ1-1|TRBV5-1
CASSRLLGVEAFF
>TRBJ1-4|TRBV20-1
CSARIDGEKLFF
>TRBJ2-5|TRBV5-6
CASSQGQGQETQYF
>TRBJ2-3|TRBV2
CASSEGPGGQYF
>TRBJ2-1|TRBV20-1
CSARPFKVAAYNEQFF
>TRBJ2-7|TRBV7-2
CASSFLQSSREQYF
>TRBJ1-5|TRBV9
CASSGRDTAQPQHF
>TRBJ2-7|TRBV4-3
CASSQEWPTVYEQYF
>TRBJ2-7|TRBV24-1
CATSESGQGANEQYF
>TRBJ2-7|TRBV7-2
CASGQQGSSYEQYF
>TRBJ1-1|TRBV5-1
CASSLEGPEAFF
>TRBJ1-1|TRBV7-2
CASTGAGVNTEAFF
>TRBJ1-1|TRBV12-3/TRBV12-4
CASSPRGNTEAFF
>TRBJ2-7|TRBV12-3/TRBV12-4
CASNFLPGSYEQYF
>TRBJ2-6|TRBV7-9
CASSRAFSGANVLTF
>TRBJ2-7|TRBV28
CASREAGGASSYEQYF